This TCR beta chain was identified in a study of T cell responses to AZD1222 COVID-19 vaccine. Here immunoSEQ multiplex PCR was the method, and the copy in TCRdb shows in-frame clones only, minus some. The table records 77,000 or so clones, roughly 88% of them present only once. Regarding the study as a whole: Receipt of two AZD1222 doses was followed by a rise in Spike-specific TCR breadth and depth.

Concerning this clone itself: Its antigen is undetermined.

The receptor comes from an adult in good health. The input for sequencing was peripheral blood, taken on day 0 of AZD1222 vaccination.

Here the CDR3 reads CASSPAREVNTEAFF. The CDR3 nucleotides are TGTGCCAGCTCACCGGCGAGAGAGGTGAACACTGAAGCTTTCTTT. This chain joins TRBV18 and TRBJ1-1, with no clear D. CDR3 length: 15 residues. Between the trimmed V and J ends, which lost 3 bases and 0 bases, there was a span of 11 bases. Looked up from germline, CDR1 is KGHSH and CDR2 is LQKENI.